The text below deals with one TCR beta chain. Its antigen is not yet known. No clone much larger than this one lies a single base away; base qualities are absent. TCRbeta CDR3 regions were amplified from genomic DNA using the immunoSEQ Assay, a bias-controlled multiplex PCR. The study's own analysis went as follows. The number of nucleated cells in each sample was estimated from the amplification of reference gene primers within the assay. Sequence reads were collapsed and filtered to measure the absolute abundance of every unique TCRbeta CDR3 rearrangement. Productive Simpson clonality was computed per sample as the square root of Simpson's diversity index over productive rearrangements. Held by TCRdb, this immuneACCESS table contains in-frame sequences only and omits some clones. Under half of the omission traces to an unresolved V gene where checked; the cause of the rest is unknown. The V and J calls and the clone size are those of that table, but D and trimming were determined from the DNA. The sample table lists a few hundred thousand clones, 80% to 90% of them with a count of one. 3.5% to 4.5% of the sample is held by the ten biggest clonotypes.

Participants in the prospective study were enrolled through a virtual design, were aged about 18 to 89 years, and lived in 24 United States geographic areas. To assign participants to cohorts, the prospective study relied on clinical history that participants themselves reported in a screening survey and a study questionnaire. ImmuneRACE Cohort 3 recovered participants were defined by two consecutive negative NP/OP PCR tests, healthcare professional clearance, or symptom resolution. Each participant in the prospective study had whole blood, serum and a nasopharyngeal or oropharyngeal swab collected by mobile phlebotomists. Participants in the prospective study had the option to provide additional blood draws and questionnaires over a roughly 2-month period. Before DNA extraction, blood samples from the prospective study were shipped at room temperature or frozen. This sample was included in a study of blood T cell repertoires in COVID-19 (dated by TCRdb to between 2020 and 2021). With respect to the entire study: Collaborator samples came from the United States, Italy and Spain and covered acute and convalescent phases of COVID-19. The prospective study material was composed of cDNA or gDNA derived from T cells, B-cell-depleted T cells, or PBMCs. The dataset comprised deeply sampled blood TCRbeta repertoires from subjects exposed to, actively infected with, or recovered from COVID-19. A freely available public database, intended as a resource for researchers studying the immune response to SARS-CoV-2, is where the repertoires were released. Samples came from the ongoing ImmuneRACE study (first 160 participants) plus 1,254 subjects from 6 global collaborators. Sample metadata almost always included a de-identified subject ID, COVID-19 status, age in years and sex. HLA class I and class II types, where available, came from metadata supplied by the sample provider rather than from assay-based typing. Broader findings and caveats from the paper: The quantity of clinical and demographic metadata differed by source and by participant and was supplied without curation.

Cut back by 5 bases and 0 bases, the V and J ends lie 14 bases apart. CDR1 and CDR2 are read off the germline V gene as SGHTA and FQGNSA. The CDR3 numbers 16 residues from cysteine through phenylalanine. Only the CDR3 portion is preserved as DNA: 48 bases, with reading frame beginning at the first base. The receptor's source is a woman in her twenties or thirties who had recovered from COVID-19. The V and J genes are TRBV7-2 and TRBJ1-3; the D segment could be TRBD1, given 6 matching bases. Sample: PBMCs or T cells enriched from blood (not recorded which). The nucleotide sequence reads TGTGCCAGCAGCCCCGACAGGACAACCTCTGGAAACACCATATATTTT. This translates into CASSPDRTTSGNTIYF.